This T cell receptor (beta chain) is from a study of blood T cell repertoires in COVID-19 (dated by TCRdb to the early 2020s). For the study in its entirety: The collaborator samples originated in the United States, Italy and Spain and spanned the acute and convalescent phases of COVID-19. The prospective study material was composed of cDNA or gDNA derived from T cells, B-cell-depleted T cells, or PBMCs. The dataset comprised deeply sampled blood TCRbeta repertoires from subjects exposed to, actively infected with, or recovered from COVID-19. The repertoires were released in a freely available public database meant as a resource for research on the immune response to SARS-CoV-2. Samples were obtained from the ongoing ImmuneRACE study (first 160 participants) and from 1,200 or so subjects provided by 6 global collaborators. Nearly every sample came with metadata listing a de-identified subject ID, COVID-19 status, age in years and sex. HLA class I and class II types, where available, came from metadata supplied by the sample provider rather than from assay-based typing. Study-level results and caveats: The quantity of clinical and demographic metadata differed by source and by participant and was supplied without curation.

TCRbeta CDR3 regions were amplified from genomic DNA using the immunoSEQ Assay, a bias-controlled multiplex PCR. Per the original workflow: The number of nucleated cells in each sample was estimated from the amplification of reference gene primers within the assay. To quantify the absolute abundance of each unique TCRbeta CDR3 rearrangement, sequence reads were collapsed and filtered. For each sample, productive Simpson clonality was calculated as the square root of Simpson's diversity index across productive rearrangements. The source is immuneACCESS, and TCRdb retained only in-frame sequences with V and J called. Part of the clones is not carried over; for the studies checked, unresolved V genes explain less than half of this, and the remainder is unexplained. The V and J calls and the clone size are those of that table, but D and trimming were determined from the DNA. Counted in this sample were some 530,000 clones; roughly 88% of them appeared once. The ten largest make up about 3% of the sample.

Whole blood was collected in K2EDTA tubes by collaborating institutions according to the institutions' own protocols. For TCRbeta analysis, collaborators shipped samples in one of three forms: frozen whole blood, isolated PBMCs, or DNA extracted from either of those sample types. About this clone itself: The antigen this receptor binds is unknown. Per-base qualities were not stored, and no clone one base away is much larger.

This TCR derives from a human donor in a cohort sampled during active COVID-19. The specimen sequenced was peripheral blood.

The sequence in DNA is TGTGCCAGCAGTGAGCGGGTCGAGACCCAGTACTTC. This sequence encodes CASSERVETQYF. This sequence uses TRBV2 and TRBJ2-5; possibly the D gene is TRBD2, per 5 matching bases. The CDR3 runs 12 residues from the cysteine to the phenylalanine. The kept DNA is CDR3 alone, 36 bases in frame from the first base. The germline V gene sets CDR1 to SNHLY and CDR2 to FYNNEI. The V end loses 3 bases and the J end loses 5 bases, and a stretch of 7 bases separates them.